Below are 13 T cell receptor beta chains sequenced from a single sample in a study of vaccination effects on CD4 cells after COVID-19 (dated by TCRdb to 2021 to 2024). These receptors' antigens are unknown. The library was made by the immunoSEQ multiplex PCR assay. TCRdb stores this immuneACCESS table with in-frame sequences only. Part of the clones is absent; in the studies checked, under half of the shortfall reflects unresolved V genes, and no reason is known for the rest. Here the sample has roughly 70,000 clones; roughly 79% occur a single time. The top ten clonotypes cover approximately 0.95% of the sample. In the ViraFEST assay, PBMC were stimulated with viral peptide pools, and antigen-specific CD4+ T cell clonotypes were then identified by expansion using TCR sequencing. After around eleven days of culture, CD4+ T cells were isolated with the EasySep CD4+ T cell isolation kit. Each participant received two doses of an mRNA SARS-CoV-2 vaccine, either BNT162b2 or mRNA-1273.

Sequences were derived from CD4+ T cells from PBMCs cultured with HCoV-OC43 spike peptides, sampled after COVID-19 vaccination. Read against the paper, the sample's cell subset or site label means: HCoV-OC43 spike overlapping peptide pool stimulation. The receptors derive from a human donor who received a COVID-19 vaccine.

The chain has TRBV6-2 or TRBV6-3 and TRBJ2-6; D possibly corresponds to TRBD1 (6 bases). Looked up from germline, CDR1 is MNHEY and CDR2 is SVGEGT. The CDR3 has 18 residues. The V end lost 6 bases, the J end lost 4 bases, and 22 bases lay between the germline ends. CDR3 DNA: TGTGCCAGCAGCCCTCGAATAATACAGGGAACAGGGGCCAACGTCCTGACTTTC. Protein: CASSPRIIQGTGANVLTF.

This clone was found once. This chain uses TRBV9 with TRBJ2-6, with D perhaps matching TRBD2 (6 bases). Germline V gives CDR1 SGDLS, CDR2 YYNGEE. The V end was cut by 0 bases, the J end by 0 bases, with 13 bases between. The CDR3 consists of 18 residues. For the CDR3, the DNA is TGTGCCAGCAGCGTAGTCGCGGGGCCGCGCTCTGGGGCCAACGTCCTGACTTTC. Translated: CASSVVAGPRSGANVLTF.

The V gene is TRBV19, the J gene TRBJ1-2; tentatively, D is TRBD1 (5 bases). Trimming left V 7 bases short and J 2 bases short, with 11 bases between. Looked up from germline, CDR1 is LNHDA and CDR2 is SQIVND (reference sequence). The length of the CDR3 is 13 residues. This CDR3 reads CASNSGGNYGYTF. As DNA, the CDR3 is TGTGCCAGTAATTCCGGGGGGAACTATGGCTACACCTTC.

This sequence joins TRBV4-1 and TRBJ2-1, with 7 bases that match TRBD1. The germline V gene encodes CDR1 MGHRA and CDR2 YSYEKL. This CDR3 has 14 amino acids. J was trimmed by 4 bases and V by 1 base; bases with no gene match: 1. The CDR3 sequence: CASSQGGQYNEQFF. For the CDR3, the DNA is TGCGCCAGCAGCCAAGGGGGACAGTACAATGAGCAGTTCTTC.

The V call is TRBV6-5, the J call TRBJ2-6; D call uncertain. Trimming cost V 2 bases and J 0 bases, with 8 bases left between them. The germline CDR1 and CDR2 sequences are MNHEY and SVGAGI. CDR3 length equals 16 residues. In nucleotides, the CDR3 is TGTGCCAGCAGTTACCACCGATCCTCTGGGGCCAACGTCCTGACTTTC. Its translation: CASSYHRSSGANVLTF.

V is TRBV18 and J is TRBJ1-2; D perhaps matches TRBD1 (6 bases). This CDR3 is 15 amino acids long. V shed 3 bases and J shed 4 bases, with 15 bases lying between them. Germline V gives CDR1 KGHSH, CDR2 LQKENI. CDR3: CASSPQGKEVYGYTF. CDR3 sequence (DNA): TGTGCCAGCTCACCCCAGGGGAAGGAAGTCTATGGCTACACCTTC.

V gene TRBV29-1 combines with J gene TRBJ2-2; 12 bases fit TRBD2. CDR3 size: 16 residues. Germline V gene data show CDR1 as SQVTM and CDR2 as ANQGSEA. With V trimmed by 8 bases and J by 6 bases, 13 bases remained unmatched. The CDR3: CSLEGWLAGGSGELFF. The DNA of the CDR3 is TGCAGCCTGGAGGGGTGGCTAGCGGGGGGGTCCGGGGAGCTGTTTTTT.

This clone has more than one count but fewer than ten. The J gene is TRBJ1-5, the V gene TRBV2, with a weak D call TRBD1 (5 bases). Germline V CDR1 and CDR2: SNHLY, FYNNEI. The CDR3 is 14 residues long. The V gene lost 4 bases and the J gene lost 1 base, with 8 bases spanning the gap. The CDR3 here is CASSAGGSNQPQHF. In nucleotides, the CDR3 is TGTGCCAGCAGTGCGGGGGGGAGCAATCAGCCCCAGCATTTT.

The rearrangement joins TRBV18 to TRBJ1-2, with D unclear. The V and J ends lost 4 bases and 3 bases respectively, with 9 bases between them. CDR3 size: 13 residues. Germline CDR1 is KGHSH and CDR2 is LQKENI. The CDR3 DNA reads as TGTGCCAGCTCACAGGGAGAAGACTATGGCTACACCTTC. Amino acids: CASSQGEDYGYTF.

This chain links TRBV5-5 with TRBJ1-2, with D hard to call. In germline, CDR1 is SGHKS, CDR2 YYEKEE (reference sequence). This CDR3 is 15 amino acids long. V dropped 4 bases and J dropped 0 bases, with 13 bases sitting between them. CDR3 bases: TGTGCCAGCAGCCCGCAGGTCCAACCTAACTATGGCTACACCTTC. This gives the protein CASSPQVQPNYGYTF.

This chain uses TRBV18 with TRBJ2-5; 11 bases match TRBD1. V shed 3 bases, J shed 4 bases, and the junction held 4 bases outside the gene matches. The CDR3 extends over 15 amino acids. Germline CDR1 KGHSH, CDR2 LQKENI. The CDR3 coding sequence is TGTGCCAGCTCACCTGGACAGGGGGCTTCAGAGACCCAGTACTTC. This translates into CASSPGQGASETQYF.

V usage is TRBV11-2 and J usage is TRBJ2-5, with 8 bases identical to TRBD1. V lost 8 bases, J lost 3 bases, and 5 bases stayed unmatched. Per germline, CDR1 SGHAT and CDR2 FQNNGV. The CDR3 has 13 residues. This chain's CDR3 is CASVRTGKETQYF. Written as DNA, the CDR3 is TGTGCCAGCGTTAGGACAGGGAAAGAGACCCAGTACTTC.

This clone appeared a single time. CDR3 nucleotide sequence: TGCAGCTTCGCCACCCTCGGGACAGCCACAGATACGCAGTATTTT. Its translation is CSFATLGTATDTQYF. The chain is built from TRBV29-1 and TRBJ2-3, with 7 bases matching TRBD1. The CDR3 has 15 amino acids. The V and J ends lost 8 bases and 2 bases, in that order; junction bases with no gene match: 13. The germline CDR1 and CDR2 sequences are SQVTM and ANQGSEA.